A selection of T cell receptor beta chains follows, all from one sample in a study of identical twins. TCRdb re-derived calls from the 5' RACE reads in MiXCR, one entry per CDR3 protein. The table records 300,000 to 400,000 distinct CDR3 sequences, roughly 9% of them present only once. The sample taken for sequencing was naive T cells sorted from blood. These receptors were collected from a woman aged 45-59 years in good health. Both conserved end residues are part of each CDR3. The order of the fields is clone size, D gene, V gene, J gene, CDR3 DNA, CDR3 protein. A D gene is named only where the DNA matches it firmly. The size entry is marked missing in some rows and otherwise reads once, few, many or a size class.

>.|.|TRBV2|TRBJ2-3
TGTGCCAGCCCTCGACCAGGCACAGATACGCAGTATTTT
CASPRPGTDTQYF
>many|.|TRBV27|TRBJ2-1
TGTGCTTCCGGGGGTGCCTACAATGAGCAGTTCTTC
CASGGAYNEQFF
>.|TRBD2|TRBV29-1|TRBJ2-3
TGCAGCGTTGAATCGGGACTAGCGGGACAATCGCAGGATACGCAGTATTTT
CSVESGLAGQSQDTQYF
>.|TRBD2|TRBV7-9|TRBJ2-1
TGTGCCGCAATGACTAGCGGGAGGGCCTACAATGAGCAGTTCTTC
CAAMTSGRAYNEQFF
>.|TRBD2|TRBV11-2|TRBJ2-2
TGTGCCAGCAGTTCGCGACTAGCGCGCGGGGAGCTGTTTTTT
CASSSRLARGELFF
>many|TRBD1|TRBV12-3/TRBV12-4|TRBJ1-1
TGTGCCAGCAGTTTAGCCCGGAGGGGGCCTGAAGCTTTCTTT
CASSLARRGPEAFF
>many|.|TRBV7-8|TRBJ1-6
TGTGCCAGCAGCTTAAGTACGACCGCGAATAATTCACCCCTCCACTTT
CASSLSTTANNSPLHF
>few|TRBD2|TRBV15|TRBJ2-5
TGTGCCACCAGCAGAGATCGGGCGGGAGGGGAGACCCAGTACTTC
CATSRDRAGGETQYF
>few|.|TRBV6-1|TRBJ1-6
TGTGCCAGCAGTGAAGGAACAGGGTTTAATTCACCCCTCCACTTT
CASSEGTGFNSPLHF
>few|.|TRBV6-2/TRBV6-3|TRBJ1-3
TGTGCCAGCAGAGAAACCTCTGGAAACACCATATATTTT
CASRETSGNTIYF
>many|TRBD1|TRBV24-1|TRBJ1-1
TGTGCCACCAGTGACCCCGGACAGGGAGGAGGCCTGCGAGCTTTCTTT
CATSDPGQGGGLRAFF
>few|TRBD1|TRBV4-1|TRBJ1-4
TGCGCCAGCAGCAGACAGGGCGGAGGGAATGAAAAACTGTTTTTT
CASSRQGGGNEKLFF
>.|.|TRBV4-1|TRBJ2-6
TGCGCCAGCAGCCAAGGGGTAGCTGGGGCCAACGTCCTGACTTTC
CASSQGVAGANVLTF
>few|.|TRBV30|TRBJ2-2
TGTGCCTGGAGTAGTAGCGGCACCGGGGAGCTGTTTTTT
CAWSSSGTGELFF
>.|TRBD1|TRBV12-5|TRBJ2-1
TGTGCTAGTGGTTTGACAGGGGTCAATGAGCAGTTCTTC
CASGLTGVNEQFF
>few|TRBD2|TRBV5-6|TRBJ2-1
TGTGCCAGCAGCTTGTTACTAGCGGGAAGAGGTGAGCAGTTCTTC
CASSLLLAGRGEQFF
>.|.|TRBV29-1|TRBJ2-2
TGCAGCGTTGAAGCGAGGGGTTGGGCCGGGGAGCTGTTTTTT
CSVEARGWAGELFF
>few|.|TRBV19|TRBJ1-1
TGTGCCAGTGTCTCATACGGTCTGGCAGCTTTCTTT
CASVSYGLAAFF
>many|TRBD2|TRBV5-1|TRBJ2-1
TGCGCCAGCAGCCCTAGCGGGCTACACTCCTACAATGAGCAGTTCTTC
CASSPSGLHSYNEQFF
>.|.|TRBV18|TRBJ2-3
TGTGCCAGCTCACCTCCGAGAAGGACAGATACAGATACGCAGTATTTT
CASSPPRRTDTDTQYF
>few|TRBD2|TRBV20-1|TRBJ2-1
TGCAGTGCTAGAGATTTGACCGGGACTAGCGGGAGCCTACTCTTCTTC
CSARDLTGTSGSLLFF
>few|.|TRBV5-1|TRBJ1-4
TGCGCCAGCAGCCTGGAGTCCCCAGGGGTGGGTGAAAAACTGTTTTTT
CASSLESPGVGEKLFF
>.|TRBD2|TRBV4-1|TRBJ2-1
TGCGCCAGCAGCCAAGGGGGGACTAGCGGGAGGAATGAGCAGTTCTTC
CASSQGGTSGRNEQFF
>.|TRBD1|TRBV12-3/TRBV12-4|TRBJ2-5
TGTGCCAGCAGTTCGACAGGGTGGAAGACCCAGTACTTC
CASSSTGWKTQYF
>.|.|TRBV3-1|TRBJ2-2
TGTGCCAGCATAACGTACACCGGGGAGCTGTTTTTT
CASITYTGELFF